This T cell receptor (beta chain) was sequenced for a study of glioma-infiltrating T cells after dendritic cell vaccination. Broader study findings: No direct clonality-survival link was found; a diverse polyclonal response may matter.

Concerning this clone itself: What it binds is unknown.

Only in-frame clones appear in the TCRdb table, and some are missing; sequencing was by immunoSEQ multiplex PCR. The repertoire consists of 65,000 or so clones, with around 86% occurring once and the leading ten covering more than 9%. Germline CDR1 KGHSH, CDR2 LQKENI. V lost 8 bases, J lost 4 bases, and 15 bases lay in between. The CDR3 consists of 15 residues. This sample's time point: after dendritic cell vaccination, including at tumor progression/relapse. No glioblastoma patient carried an isocitrate dehydrogenase mutation. The sequence came from a human donor with glioblastoma. This specimen was blood, taken after dendritic cell vaccination. The J gene is TRBJ2-6, the V gene TRBV18; a weak D match, TRBD2 (7 bases). The CDR3 region has the DNA TGTGCCAGCCGAAAGGCGGGGGCCGGGGCCAACGTCCTGACTTTC. This gives the protein CASRKAGAGANVLTF. Combining the CDR3 with reference TRBV18 and TRBJ2-6 gives the whole variable domain NAGVMQNPRHLVRRRGQEARLRCSPMKGHSHVYWYRQLPEEGLKFMVYLQKENIIDESGMPKERFSAEFPKEGPSILRIQQVVRGDSAAYFCASRKAGAGANVLTFGAGSRLTVL.